The rows below give T cell receptor beta chains drawn from one sample of a study of CD8+CD57+ T cells in acquired aplastic anemia. TCRdb reprocessed the reads via MiXCR and lists one record per CDR3 protein. Among under 75,000 distinct CDR3 sequences listed, around 50% were seen once. Sample: sorted CD4+, CD8+, or CD8+CD57+ T cells (not recorded which) from PBMCs. The receptors stem from a human donor in good health, serving as a control. Both conserved end residues are part of each CDR3. A D gene is named only where the DNA matches it firmly. Where a row states a size, it is once, few, many or the class of an expanded clone; other rows omit it.

cdr3_nt | cdr3_aa | j_call | clone_size | v_call | d_call
TGTGCCAGCAGTGAACAGCTCGCGGGAGGTCCCGATACGCAGTATTTT | CASSEQLAGGPDTQYF | TRBJ2-3 | - | TRBV25-1 | TRBD2
TGCAGCGTTGCCCCTAGCGGGGGGGTCCCCTACTACGAGCAGTACTTC | CSVAPSGGVPYYEQYF | TRBJ2-7 | - | TRBV29-1 | TRBD2
TGTGCCAGCAGAGGGGACATCCCTTACGAGCAGTACTTC | CASRGDIPYEQYF | TRBJ2-7 | many | TRBV6-1 | -
TGTGCCTGGAGTACACTCGTAGGGTTGGGGCACTACGAGCAGTACTTC | CAWSTLVGLGHYEQYF | TRBJ2-7 | many | TRBV30 | -
TGTGCCAGCAGTGAAGGACTAGCGAGCCAAGAGACCCAGTACTTC | CASSEGLASQETQYF | TRBJ2-5 | many | TRBV6-1 | TRBD2
TGCGCCAGCAGGGGACAGGATAATTCACCCCTCCACTTT | CASRGQDNSPLHF | TRBJ1-6 | - | TRBV10-2 | TRBD1
TGTGCCAGCAGCCCGGGCACAGATACGCAGTATTTT | CASSPGTDTQYF | TRBJ2-3 | many | TRBV5-5 | -
TGTGCCAGCAGGAGAGCGGATACGCAGTATTTT | CASRRADTQYF | TRBJ2-3 | - | TRBV27 | -
TGCGCCAGCAGCTTACCTGGGCGCTATGGCTACACCTTC | CASSLPGRYGYTF | TRBJ1-2 | - | TRBV7-2 | -
TGTGCCATCAGTGCTCCTACGAGTAGCTACGAGCAGTACTTC | CAISAPTSSYEQYF | TRBJ2-7 | few | TRBV10-3 | -
TGTGCCAGCAGCTTAGCGCTACAGGGGTCCAACTATGGCTACACCTTC | CASSLALQGSNYGYTF | TRBJ1-2 | many | TRBV11-1 | TRBD1
TGTGCTAGCAGCCCTACTAGCGGGGGGGCCTGGGAAATGCAAGAGACCCAGTACTTC | CASSPTSGGAWEMQETQYF | TRBJ2-5 | - | TRBV7-7 | TRBD2
TGTGCCAGCAGTGGCCGGGACAGTTACTACTATGGCTACACCTTC | CASSGRDSYYYGYTF | TRBJ1-2 | many | TRBV6-1 | TRBD1
TGTGCCAGCAGCTTAGGTGCAGATACGCAGTATTTT | CASSLGADTQYF | TRBJ2-3 | - | TRBV7-8 | -
TGTGCCAGTTGGGTGGGAAGTGGCTACACCTTC | CASWVGSGYTF | TRBJ1-2 | - | TRBV7-9 | -
TGTGCCAGTAACATAGGACAGTACAATGAGCAGTTCTTC | CASNIGQYNEQFF | TRBJ2-1 | once | TRBV19 | -
TGTGCCAGCACCGGCGGGGGCTACACCTTC | CASTGGGYTF | TRBJ1-2 | few | TRBV2 | -
TGTGCCAGCAGCCAGAGAGAGAACACTGAAGCTTTCTTT | CASSQRENTEAFF | TRBJ1-1 | - | TRBV7-9 | -
TGTGCCAGCAGTTTATGGCTCTCTGGCAATCAGCCCCAGCATTTT | CASSLWLSGNQPQHF | TRBJ1-5 | many | TRBV27 | -
TGTGCCAGCAGCCGACTAGCGGGTGCGACCCCCTACAATGAGCAGTTCTTC | CASSRLAGATPYNEQFF | TRBJ2-1 | - | TRBV11-2 | TRBD2
TGTGCCAGCAGCTTAGGGGGCGCAGTATACTATGGCTACACCTTC | CASSLGGAVYYGYTF | TRBJ1-2 | many | TRBV13 | -
TGTGCCACCAGCACGGGGACAGGTCCCCCAGAGACCCAGTACTTC | CATSTGTGPPETQYF | TRBJ2-5 | - | TRBV15 | TRBD1
TGTGCCAGCAGCCAGGACAGGGCTAATTCACCCCTCCACTTT | CASSQDRANSPLHF | TRBJ1-6 | - | TRBV4-2 | TRBD1
TGTGCCAGCAGCTTAGATACCCCCCGACCTAACTATGCCCACACCTTC | CASSLDTPRPNYAHTF | TRBJ1-2 | - | TRBV7-8 | -
TGTGCCAGCAGTGCTAGCGGGAGGGCCGGTTTCGACAATGAGCAGTTCTTC | CASSASGRAGFDNEQFF | TRBJ2-1 | - | TRBV27 | TRBD2
TGCGGCGTTGGTCAGAACACTGAAGCTTTCTTT | CGVGQNTEAFF | TRBJ1-1 | - | TRBV29-1 | -
TGTGCCAGCAGTGAAAGGGAGAACCCTGAAGCTTTCTTT | CASSERENPEAFF | TRBJ1-1 | - | TRBV25-1 | -
TGTGCCATCAGCCCGACAGAACTCATGAACACTGAAGCTTTCTTT | CAISPTELMNTEAFF | TRBJ1-1 | - | TRBV10-3 | -
TGCAGTGCCCATCTGCAAGGGCCTAATTCACCCCTCCACTTT | CSAHLQGPNSPLHF | TRBJ1-6 | once | TRBV20-1 | -
TGTGCCAGCAGCTTAGAAGGGGATGGCTACACCTTC | CASSLEGDGYTF | TRBJ1-2 | - | TRBV11-3 | -
TGTGCCAGCAGCTCTGATGGGGCCCAACCAGAAAGCGACTATGGCTACACCTTC | CASSSDGAQPESDYGYTF | TRBJ1-2 | - | TRBV5-6 | -
TGTGCCAGCAGTGGTAGTGGGACAGGGTGGACCTATGGCTACACCTTC | CASSGSGTGWTYGYTF | TRBJ1-2 | - | TRBV2 | TRBD1
TGTGCCAGCAGCTGGGTTCCGGGTACAAAAGAGACCCAGTACTTC | CASSWVPGTKETQYF | TRBJ2-5 | many | TRBV5-4 | -
TGCGCCAGCAGCTTGGCCGGGACACATAATGGCTACACCTTC | CASSLAGTHNGYTF | TRBJ1-2 | - | TRBV5-1 | -
TGCAGTGTCCCGATCGGGGGCGACACTAACTATGGCTACACCTTC | CSVPIGGDTNYGYTF | TRBJ1-2 | - | TRBV20-1 | -
TGTGCCAGTAGTAAGGCACGGAAGAACACTGAAGCTTTCTTT | CASSKARKNTEAFF | TRBJ1-1 | - | TRBV19 | -
TGTGCCAGCAGTTTCCTGGGGACAGAAGCTTTCTTT | CASSFLGTEAFF | TRBJ1-1 | many | TRBV12-3/TRBV12-4 | -
TGTGCCAGCAGTGAACGGGACAGGGGGCGTGTGGTTGGCTACGCCTTC | CASSERDRGRVVGYAF | TRBJ1-2 | - | TRBV11-1 | TRBD1
TGTGCCAGCAGTAAGGGACAGTACGAGCAGTACTTC | CASSKGQYEQYF | TRBJ2-7 | medium-sized | TRBV2 | TRBD1
TGTGCCAGCAGTCTGGGTAATCAGCCCCAGCATTTT | CASSLGNQPQHF | TRBJ1-5 | many | TRBV7-9 | -
TGTGCCAGCAGGCGGACAGGGAAGTCGTACGAGCAGTACTTC | CASRRTGKSYEQYF | TRBJ2-7 | - | TRBV7-3 | TRBD1
TGTGCCAGCAGTGAATACAATTCCGGGACAGGGTTCTATGGCTACACCATATATTTT | CASSEYNSGTGFYGYTIYF | TRBJ1-3 | - | TRBV25-1 | TRBD1
TGTGCCAGTAGTATCCAAGGGTACACTGAAGCTTTCTTT | CASSIQGYTEAFF | TRBJ1-1 | - | TRBV19 | -
TGTGCCAGCAGCCTAGGGACTAGCGGCACAGATACGCGGTATTTT | CASSLGTSGTDTRYF | TRBJ2-3 | many | TRBV7-9 | TRBD2
TGTGCCATCAGTGAACTAGGGGGTAGCACAGATACGCAGTATTTT | CAISELGGSTDTQYF | TRBJ2-3 | - | TRBV10-3 | -
TGTGCCAGTCGGGGTCGCACTGAAGCTTTCTTT | CASRGRTEAFF | TRBJ1-1 | many | TRBV19 | -
TGTGCCAGCAGCCAGCAGACTAGCGCCTCTTACAATGAGCAGTTCTTC | CASSQQTSASYNEQFF | TRBJ2-1 | many | TRBV3-1 | TRBD2
TGCAGTGCTAGTAAAGTCGGGGCAGGGGATGAAGCTTTCTTT | CSASKVGAGDEAFF | TRBJ1-1 | - | TRBV20-1 | -
TGTGCCAGCAGCCCGGGACAGGTCGGGGAGCTGTTTTTT | CASSPGQVGELFF | TRBJ2-2 | - | TRBV7-9 | TRBD1
TGCAGTGCTAGAGACCCGGGAACCGGGGATTCACCCCTCCACTTT | CSARDPGTGDSPLHF | TRBJ1-6 | - | TRBV20-1 | -
TGTGCCAGCAGTACAGCGAACACCGGGGAGCTGTTTTTT | CASSTANTGELFF | TRBJ2-2 | - | TRBV25-1 | -
TGTGCCAGCAGCTTAATAGGGGGTAATTCACCCCTCCACTTT | CASSLIGGNSPLHF | TRBJ1-6 | once | TRBV7-9 | -